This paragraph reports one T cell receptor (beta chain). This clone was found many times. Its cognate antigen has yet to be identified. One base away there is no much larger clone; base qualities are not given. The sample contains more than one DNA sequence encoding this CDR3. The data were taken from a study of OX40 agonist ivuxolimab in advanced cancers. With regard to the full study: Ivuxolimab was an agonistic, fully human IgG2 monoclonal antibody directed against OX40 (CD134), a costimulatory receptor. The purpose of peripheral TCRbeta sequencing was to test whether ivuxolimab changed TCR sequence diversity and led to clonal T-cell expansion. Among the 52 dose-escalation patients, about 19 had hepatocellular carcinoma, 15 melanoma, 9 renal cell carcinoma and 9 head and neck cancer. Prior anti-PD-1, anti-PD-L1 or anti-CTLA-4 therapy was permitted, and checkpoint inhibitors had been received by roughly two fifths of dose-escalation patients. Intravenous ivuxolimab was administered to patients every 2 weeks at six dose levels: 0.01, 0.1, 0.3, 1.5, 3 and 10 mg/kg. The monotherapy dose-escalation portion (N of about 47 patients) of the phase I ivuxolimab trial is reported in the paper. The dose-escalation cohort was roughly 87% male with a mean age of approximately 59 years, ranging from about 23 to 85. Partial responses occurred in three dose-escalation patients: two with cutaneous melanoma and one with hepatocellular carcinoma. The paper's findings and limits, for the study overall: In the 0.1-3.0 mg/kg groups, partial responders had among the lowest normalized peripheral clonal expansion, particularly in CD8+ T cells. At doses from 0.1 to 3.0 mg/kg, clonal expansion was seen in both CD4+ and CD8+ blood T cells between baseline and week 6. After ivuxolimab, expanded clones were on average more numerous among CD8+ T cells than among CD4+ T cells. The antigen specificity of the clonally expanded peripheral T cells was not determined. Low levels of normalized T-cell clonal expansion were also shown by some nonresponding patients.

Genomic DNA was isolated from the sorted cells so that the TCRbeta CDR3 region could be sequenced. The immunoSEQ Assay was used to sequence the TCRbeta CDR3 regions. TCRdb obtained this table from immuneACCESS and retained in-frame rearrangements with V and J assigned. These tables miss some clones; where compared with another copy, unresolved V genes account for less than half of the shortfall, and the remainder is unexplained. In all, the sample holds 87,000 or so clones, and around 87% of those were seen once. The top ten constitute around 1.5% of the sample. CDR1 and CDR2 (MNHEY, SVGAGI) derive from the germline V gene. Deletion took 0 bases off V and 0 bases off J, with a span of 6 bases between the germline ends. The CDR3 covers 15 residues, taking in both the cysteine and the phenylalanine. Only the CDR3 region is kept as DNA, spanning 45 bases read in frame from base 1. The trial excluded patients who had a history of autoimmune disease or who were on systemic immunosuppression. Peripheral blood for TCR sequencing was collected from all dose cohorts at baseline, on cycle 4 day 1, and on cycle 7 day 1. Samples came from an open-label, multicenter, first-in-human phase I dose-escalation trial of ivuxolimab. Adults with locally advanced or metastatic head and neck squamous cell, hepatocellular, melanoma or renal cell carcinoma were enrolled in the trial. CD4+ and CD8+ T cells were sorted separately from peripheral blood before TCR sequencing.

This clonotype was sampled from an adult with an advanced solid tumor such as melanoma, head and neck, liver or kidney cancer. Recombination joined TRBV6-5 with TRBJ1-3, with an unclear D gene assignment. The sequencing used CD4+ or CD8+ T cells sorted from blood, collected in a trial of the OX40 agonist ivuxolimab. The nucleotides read TGTGCCAGCAGTTACTCGGCTGGCTCTGGAAACACCATATATTTT. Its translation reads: CASSYSAGSGNTIYF.